The 4 T cell receptor beta chains reported below all come from one sample, sequenced in a study of regulatory T cells in long-lasting Graves disease. Assembly of TCR beta libraries relied on iRepertoire HTBI primers together with Arm-PCR of CDR3 regions. TCRdb reprocessed the multiplex PCR reads with MiXCR, giving one entry per CDR3 protein. The table shows approximately 400,000 distinct CDR3 sequences, with about 15% occurring only once. Time point in this sample: newly diagnosed GD, antithyroid drugs for less than 3 months. Isolated PBMC RNA provided the starting material for the TCR library. Separately, the same data were catalogued under a study of T cells in Graves' hyperthyroidism and ophthalmopathy.

The material sequenced was peripheral blood mononuclear cells (PBMCs), taken at new diagnosis, from a patient treated with antithyroid drugs. The origin of the receptors is a woman in her twenties or thirties with Graves disease.

V usage is TRBV6-2 or TRBV6-3 and J usage is TRBJ1-5, with D possibly TRBD1 on 6 matching bases. Germline values: CDR1 MNHEY, CDR2 SVGEGT. The germline V and J ends were trimmed by 5 bases and 5 bases, with 10 bases remaining between them. There are 13 residues in the CDR3. The CDR3 sequence is CASSQQGHQPQHF. Here the CDR3 DNA reads TGTGCCAGCAGTCAGCAGGGGCATCAGCCCCAGCATTTT.

Remarks on this clonotype: With a much larger clone just one base away, this may be a read error. The chain is built from TRBV3-1 and TRBJ2-7; 11 bases are shared with TRBD2. CDR1 LGHDT and CDR2 YNNKEL come from the germline V gene (reference sequence). CDR3 length: 16 residues. Here the CDR3 reads CAGSQEGTSGNYEQYF. As DNA, the CDR3 is TGTGCCGGCAGCCAAGAAGGGACTAGCGGAAACTACGAGCAGTACTTC.

This clonotype was seen ten or more times. The genes are TRBV3-1 and TRBJ2-7; no clear D. CDR1 and CDR2 from the germline V gene are LGHDT and YNNKEL (reference sequence). There are 14 residues in the CDR3. V was clipped by 2 bases and J by 7 bases, with 15 bases between them. CDR3 in amino acids: CASSQYLDAKEQYF. CDR3 nucleotides: TGTGCCAGCAGCCAATACCTGGATGCAAAGGAGCAGTACTTC.

In this sample, this clonotype turned up many times. This chain links TRBV5-1 with TRBJ2-3; no clear D. The CDR3 sequence is 14 residues long. Trimming removed 3 bases at V and 0 bases at J, with 8 bases between. Per the germline V gene, CDR1 is SGHRS and CDR2 is YFSETQ. Here the CDR3 DNA reads TGCGCCAGCAGCTCGCAGACCAGCACAGATACGCAGTATTTT. Translation gives CASSSQTSTDTQYF.